This T cell receptor (beta chain) was recorded in a study of T cell responses to AZD1222 COVID-19 vaccine. Overall study results and limits: Females outnumbered males among donors, who were mostly white British; clonal diversity was possibly underestimated.

Assay: immunoSEQ multiplex PCR; the TCRdb copy retains only in-frame clones and omits some. The profile covers approximately 220,000 clones, with approximately 94% appearing a single time and roughly 1% taken by the ten largest. From germline, CDR1 is ENHRY and CDR2 SYGVKD. The CDR3 totals 15 residues. V was shortened by 5 bases and J by 0 bases, with 11 bases between the two germline ends. Remarks on this clone: What it recognizes is unknown.

V and J are TRBV10-3 and TRBJ1-3; D gene unclear. The source material was peripheral blood, sampled on day 0 of MenACWY control vaccination. This TCR was sampled from an adult in good health. CDR3 amino acids: CAISPDLGSGNTIYF. Written as DNA, the CDR3 is TGTGCCATCAGTCCGGATTTAGGCTCTGGAAACACCATATATTTT.